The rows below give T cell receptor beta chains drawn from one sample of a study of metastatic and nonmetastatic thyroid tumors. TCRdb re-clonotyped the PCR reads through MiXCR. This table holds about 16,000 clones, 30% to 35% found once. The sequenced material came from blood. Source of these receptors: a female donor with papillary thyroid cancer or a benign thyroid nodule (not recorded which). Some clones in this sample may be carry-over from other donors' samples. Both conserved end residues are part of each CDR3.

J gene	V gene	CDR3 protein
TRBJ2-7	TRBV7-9	CASSLGGGEQYF
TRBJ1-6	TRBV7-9	CASSTGQVDSPLHF
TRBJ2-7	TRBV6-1	CASFGSFKQYF
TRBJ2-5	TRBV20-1	CSARDGVAGETQYF
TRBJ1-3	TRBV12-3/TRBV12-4	CASSLRIHSGNTIYF
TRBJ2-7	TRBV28	CASRPGTVEYYEQYF
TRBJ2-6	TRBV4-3	CASSQEFGSGANVLTF
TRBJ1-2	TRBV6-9	CASSYLLRDRAQGGYTF
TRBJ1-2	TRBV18	CASSQSSGIYGYTF
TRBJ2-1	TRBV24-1	CATSDGGVQGEQFF
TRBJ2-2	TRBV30	CAWRDREDTGELFF
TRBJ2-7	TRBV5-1	CASSTSGPNLYEQYF
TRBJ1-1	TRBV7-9	CASSLVAEAFF
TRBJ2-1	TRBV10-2	CASSETAGLNEQFF
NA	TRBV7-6	CASSLRSSGGDTDTQHF
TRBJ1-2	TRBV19	CASSGRVLRDYGYTF
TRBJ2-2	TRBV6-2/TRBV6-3	CASTRQGAGTGELFF
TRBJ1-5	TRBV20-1	CSAFSPYSNQPQHF
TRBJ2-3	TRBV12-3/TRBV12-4	CASSPRVRGEVTDTQYF
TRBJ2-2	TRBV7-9	CASSSRTGGELFF
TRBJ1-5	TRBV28	CASRTGTLTDQPQHF
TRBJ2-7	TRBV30	CAWSPLTGDPYEQYF
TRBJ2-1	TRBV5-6	CASSPPDSGPHEHFF
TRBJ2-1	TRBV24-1	CATSEAGLAGVYNEQFF
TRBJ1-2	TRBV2	CASRPREEGGYTF
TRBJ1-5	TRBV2	CASSEVGVDNQPQHF